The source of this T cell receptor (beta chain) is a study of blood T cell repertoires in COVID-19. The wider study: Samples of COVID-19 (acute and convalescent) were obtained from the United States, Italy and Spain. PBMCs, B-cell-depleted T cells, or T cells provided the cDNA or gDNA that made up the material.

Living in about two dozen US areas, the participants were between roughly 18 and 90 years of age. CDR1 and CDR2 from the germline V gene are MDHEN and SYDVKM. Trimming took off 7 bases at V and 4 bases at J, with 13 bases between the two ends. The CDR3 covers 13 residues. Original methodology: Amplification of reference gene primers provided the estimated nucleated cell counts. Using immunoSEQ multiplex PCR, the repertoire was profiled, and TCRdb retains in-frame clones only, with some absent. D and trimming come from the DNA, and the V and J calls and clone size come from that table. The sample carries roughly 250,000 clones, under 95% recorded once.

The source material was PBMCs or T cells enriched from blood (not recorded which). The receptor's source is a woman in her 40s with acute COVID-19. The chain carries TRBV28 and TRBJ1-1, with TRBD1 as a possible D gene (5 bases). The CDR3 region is CASILPGGTEAFF. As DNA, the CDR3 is TGTGCCAGCATCCTGCCGGGGGGCACTGAAGCTTTCTTT.